This T cell receptor (beta chain) was observed in a study of blood T cell repertoires in COVID-19. The CDR3 spans 13 residues. Trimming shortened V by 5 bases and J by 0 bases, and 5 bases separated the two germline ends. Authors' processing steps: Amplified reference gene primers provided the basis for estimating nucleated cell counts. Repertoires were generated with immunoSEQ multiplex PCR, while TCRdb's copy carries only in-frame clones and drops some. That table gives V, J and clone size, and the DNA gave D and trimming. The top ten hold more than 1.4% of the sample, which has tens of thousands of clones, around 85% seen once.

The sequencing input was peripheral blood. The chain links TRBV12-3 or TRBV12-4 to TRBJ1-3; D ambiguous. The TCR sequence derives from a woman aged 55-70 years with acute or convalescent COVID-19. CDR3 sequence: CASSPSSGNTIYF. The CDR3 bases are TGTGCCAGCAGTCCTTCCTCTGGAAACACCATATATTTT.